Listed below are T cell receptor beta chains from one sample, sequenced in a study of T cells in localized non-small cell lung cancer. The repertoire was sequenced with immunoSEQ multiplex PCR; TCRdb's copy has only in-frame clones and lacks some. The table has approximately 43,000 clones, about 88% seen once; the top ten hold roughly 7%. Sequenced here: peripheral blood, sampled before any cancer treatment. These receptors came from a woman aged 18-49 years with stage III lung adenocarcinoma. The CDR3 runs from the conserved cysteine through the conserved F or W. D genes are given only for firm matches. Size values are once, few and many counts, or a class for expanded clones, and some rows have none.

v_call: TRBV7-8
d_call: -
clone_size: -
j_call: TRBJ1-1
cdr3_aa: CASSVTGPNTEAFF
cdr3_nt: TGTGCCAGCAGCGTCACAGGGCCGAACACTGAAGCTTTCTTT

v_call: TRBV2
d_call: TRBD1
clone_size: -
j_call: TRBJ1-2
cdr3_aa: CATPQGAYGYTF
cdr3_nt: TGTGCCACCCCGCAGGGGGCTTATGGCTACACCTTC

v_call: TRBV5-1
d_call: -
clone_size: -
j_call: TRBJ2-2
cdr3_aa: CASSLDRVNTGELFF
cdr3_nt: TGCGCCAGCAGCTTGGACAGGGTGAACACCGGGGAGCTGTTTTTT

v_call: TRBV27
d_call: -
clone_size: -
j_call: TRBJ2-1
cdr3_aa: CASSLSQDNEQFF
cdr3_nt: TGTGCCAGCAGTTTAAGCCAGGACAATGAGCAGTTCTTC

v_call: TRBV30
d_call: TRBD1
clone_size: -
j_call: TRBJ1-4
cdr3_aa: CALDRDDEKLFF
cdr3_nt: TGTGCCTTGGACAGGGACGATGAAAAACTGTTTTTT

v_call: TRBV5-5
d_call: -
clone_size: -
j_call: TRBJ2-3
cdr3_aa: CASSPGHRSTDTQYF
cdr3_nt: TGTGCCAGCAGCCCGGGGCACAGAAGCACAGATACGCAGTATTTT

v_call: TRBV6-5
d_call: -
clone_size: -
j_call: TRBJ2-5
cdr3_aa: CASSYSGTRQETQYF
cdr3_nt: TGTGCCAGCAGTTACTCGGGGACACGTCAAGAGACCCAGTACTTC

v_call: TRBV6-1
d_call: TRBD1
clone_size: -
j_call: TRBJ1-6
cdr3_aa: CASSETGGNSPLHF
cdr3_nt: TGTGCCAGCAGTGAGACAGGGGGGAATTCACCCCTCCACTTT

v_call: TRBV18
d_call: -
clone_size: once
j_call: TRBJ1-5
cdr3_aa: CASSQTAGGSNQPQHF
cdr3_nt: TGTGCCAGCTCACAGACAGCCGGGGGGAGCAATCAGCCCCAGCATTTT

v_call: TRBV4-1
d_call: TRBD2
clone_size: -
j_call: TRBJ2-3
cdr3_aa: CASSQSGGGLADTQYF
cdr3_nt: TGCGCCAGCAGCCAAAGCGGGGGGGGGCTCGCAGATACGCAGTATTTT

v_call: TRBV7-9
d_call: -
clone_size: -
j_call: TRBJ1-5
cdr3_aa: CASSLESGQPQHF
cdr3_nt: TGTGCCAGCAGCTTGGAAAGTGGTCAGCCCCAGCATTTT

v_call: TRBV4-2
d_call: TRBD2
clone_size: -
j_call: TRBJ2-1
cdr3_aa: CASSQETSGHYNEQFF
cdr3_nt: TGTGCCAGCAGCCAAGAGACTAGCGGACACTACAATGAGCAGTTCTTC

v_call: TRBV29-1
d_call: -
clone_size: -
j_call: TRBJ1-2
cdr3_aa: CSVEPGNYGYTF
cdr3_nt: TGCAGCGTTGAACCGGGCAACTATGGCTACACCTTC

v_call: TRBV27
d_call: -
clone_size: -
j_call: TRBJ1-1
cdr3_aa: CASGYRLATEAFF
cdr3_nt: TGTGCCAGCGGATACAGGCTGGCCACTGAAGCTTTCTTT

v_call: TRBV13
d_call: -
clone_size: -
j_call: TRBJ2-3
cdr3_aa: CASSYRTDTQYF
cdr3_nt: TGTGCCAGCAGCTATCGCACAGATACGCAGTATTTT

v_call: TRBV19
d_call: -
clone_size: -
j_call: TRBJ1-3
cdr3_aa: CASSIGVGTGNTIYF
cdr3_nt: TGTGCCAGTAGTATAGGAGTGGGAACTGGAAACACCATATATTTT

v_call: TRBV6-5
d_call: -
clone_size: -
j_call: TRBJ2-3
cdr3_aa: CASSSSTDTQYF
cdr3_nt: TGTGCCAGCAGCTCTAGCACAGATACGCAGTATTTT

v_call: TRBV19
d_call: -
clone_size: -
j_call: TRBJ2-3
cdr3_aa: CASREGFSSTDTQYF
cdr3_nt: TGTGCCAGTAGGGAGGGATTCTCTAGCACAGATACGCAGTATTTT

v_call: TRBV7-2
d_call: -
clone_size: -
j_call: TRBJ1-2
cdr3_aa: CASSENSPDGYTF
cdr3_nt: TGTGCCAGCAGCGAAAACTCCCCAGATGGCTACACCTTC

v_call: TRBV9
d_call: -
clone_size: -
j_call: TRBJ1-1
cdr3_aa: CASSAGGPNLGTEAFF
cdr3_nt: TGTGCCAGCAGCGCTGGGGGCCCTAATTTGGGCACTGAAGCTTTCTTT

v_call: TRBV5-1
d_call: -
clone_size: -
j_call: TRBJ2-1
cdr3_aa: CASSWDGVEQFF
cdr3_nt: TGCGCCAGCAGCTGGGATGGAGTCGAGCAGTTCTTC